This entry describes one T cell receptor (beta chain). The antigen remains undetermined. This entry is derived from a study of T cell responses to AZD1222 COVID-19 vaccine. Data came from immunoSEQ multiplex PCR; TCRdb stores just in-frame clones and leaves some out. The table includes about 150,000 clones, 90% detected once. Regarding the study as a whole: No repertoire was sampled before or during the peak T cell response, only after it.

Pooling of second doses given at about 4 or about 12 weeks was done. Sample: peripheral blood, taken 28 days after the second AZD1222 dose. The sequence was obtained from an adult who received the AZD1222 COVID-19 vaccine.

The CDR3 DNA sequence: TGCAGCGTTGGCGGGACAGGGGGCATCGAGAACACTGAAGCTTTCTTT. Protein: CSVGGTGGIENTEAFF. The chain recombines TRBV29-1 with TRBJ1-1; 12 bases are shared with TRBD1. The length of the CDR3 is 16 residues. Trimming cost V 4 bases and J 1 base; bases outside gene matches: 7. Per germline, CDR1 SQVTM and CDR2 ANQGSEA.